The 11 T cell receptor beta chains in this list originate from one sample, sequenced in a study of cytomegalovirus exposure and HLA in healthy donors. Use of 60 Vbeta and 13 Jbeta primers characterized the PCR. TCRdb keeps only in-frame clones here, not all; method: immunoSEQ multiplex PCR. The sample includes around 170,000 clones, over 60% of them seen just once. Material: PBMCs. The source is a man aged 18-30 years in good health and CMV-seronegative.

This clone was counted a few times. The V call is TRBV5-6, the J call TRBJ1-1; D unresolved. Germline V gives CDR1 SGHDT, CDR2 YYEEEE. Trimming stripped 0 bases from V and 5 bases from J, with 8 bases between. The CDR3 sequence is 13 residues long. Here the CDR3 reads CASSLGAETEAFF. CDR3 coding DNA: TGTGCCAGCAGCTTGGGGGCAGAGACTGAAGCTTTCTTT.

A few counts support this clone. The rearrangement uses TRBV7-9 and TRBJ2-5; 9 bases agree with TRBD1. Germline values: CDR1 SEHNR, CDR2 FQNEAQ (reference sequence). This CDR3 has 16 amino acids. With 3 bases clipped from V and 0 bases from J, the junction kept 5 bases outside the gene matches. Written as DNA, the CDR3 is TGTGCCAGCAGCTTCGGACAGGGGCCGTACCAAGAGACCCAGTACTTC. It is translated as CASSFGQGPYQETQYF.

J is TRBJ1-1 and V is TRBV27; no definite D call. This CDR3 spans 14 amino acids. Germline CDR1 reads MNHEY; CDR2 reads SMNVEV (reference sequence). V lost 4 bases and J 7 bases, leaving 16 bases between the germline ends. CDR3 residues: CASSSRTRTSEAFF. In nucleotides, the CDR3 is TGTGCCAGCAGTTCGAGGACTCGGACGAGTGAAGCTTTCTTT.

The gene calls are TRBV5-1 and TRBJ2-5; 7 bases are shared with TRBD1. The CDR3 sequence is 14 residues long. Germline V lookup: CDR1 SGHRS, CDR2 YFSETQ. V was clipped by 4 bases and J by 2 bases; unmatched bases: 5. The CDR3 protein is CASSPGQAQETQYF. CDR3 nucleotide sequence: TGCGCCAGCAGCCCCGGACAGGCACAAGAGACCCAGTACTTC. Full variable domain (remainder filled in from reference TRBV5-1 and TRBJ2-5): KAGVTQTPRYLIKTRGQQVTLSCSPISGHRSVSWYQQTPGQGLQFLFEYFSETQRNKGNFPGRFSGRQFSNSRSEMNVSTLELGDSALYLCASSPGQAQETQYFGPGTRLLVL.

The chain has TRBV7-9 and TRBJ1-4; D is unresolved. The CDR3 spans 11 residues. Germline V gives CDR1 SEHNR, CDR2 FQNEAQ (reference sequence). The ends were cut back, 4 bases at V and 10 bases at J, with 7 bases in the middle. The CDR3 here is CASSSSVKLFF. The CDR3 DNA is TGTGCCAGCAGCTCCAGTGTAAAACTGTTTTTT. The entire variable domain, with the rest obtained from reference TRBV7-9 and TRBJ1-4, is as follows: DTGVSQNPRHKITKRGQNVTFRCDPISEHNRLYWYRQTLGQGPEFLTYFQNEAQLEKSRLLSDRFSAERPKGSFSTLEIQRTEQGDSAMYLCASSSSVKLFFGSGTQLSVL.

This clone was observed a few times. V is TRBV6-1 and J is TRBJ1-6, with D possibly matching TRBD1 (6 bases). This CDR3 comprises 15 residues. V dropped 1 base and J dropped 5 bases, with 9 bases sitting between them. Per germline, CDR1 MNHNS and CDR2 SASEGT. CDR3 nucleotide sequence: TGTGCCAGCAGTGAAGGAGGACAGCATAATTCACCCCTCCACTTT. Protein product: CASSEGGQHNSPLHF.

The CDR3 is CASSRTSGSRETQYF. CDR3 sequence (DNA): TGTGCCAGCAGTCGTACTAGCGGGAGTCGGGAGACCCAGTACTTC. V usage is TRBV5-7 and J usage is TRBJ2-5, with 11 bases fitting TRBD2. TRBV5-7 carries the ORF label, with uncertain function. Trimming took 5 bases from V and 5 from J; bases not matched to a gene: 8. The CDR3 extends over 15 amino acids.

This chain joins TRBV7-8 and TRBJ1-2, with D possibly TRBD1 on 5 matching bases. The CDR3 runs to 15 residues. Deletions cut 8 bases from V and 2 bases from J, with 18 bases between. Germline V gene data show CDR1 as SGHVS and CDR2 as FQNEAQ. The DNA of the CDR3 is TGTGCCAGCTCGACCGCAAGGGGCCGGAACTATGGCTACACCTTC. This encodes CASSTARGRNYGYTF.

The V and J genes are TRBV23-1 and TRBJ2-7, with no clear D. TRBV23-1 is noted as an ORF with a role that remains uncertain. V lost 2 bases and J lost 3, with 11 bases in between. CDR3 length: 14 amino acids. The CDR3 spells CASSQASQDYEQYF. Written as DNA, the CDR3 is TGCGCCAGCAGTCAAGCGTCCCAAGACTACGAGCAGTACTTC.

The chain employs TRBV6-5 and TRBJ1-6; D not certain. The V gene lost 0 bases and the J gene lost 11 bases, with 11 bases spanning the gap. The CDR3 loop spans 14 amino acids. The V gene's germline CDR1 is MNHEY and CDR2 SVGAGI. The CDR3 bases are TGTGCCAGCAGTTACTCGAGGGAGACTGCACCCCTCCACTTT. Its protein is CASSYSRETAPLHF.

This chain joins TRBV27 and TRBJ1-2; D gene unclear. V lost 3 bases to trimming and J lost 1 base, with 12 bases between them. The CDR3 totals 15 residues. Germline lookup yields CDR1 MNHEY and CDR2 SMNVEV (reference sequence). The CDR3 is CASSFGVGSNYGYTF. CDR3 bases: TGTGCCAGCAGTTTTGGAGTCGGCAGTAACTATGGCTACACCTTC.